The sequence of this TCR beta chain was determined in a study of cytomegalovirus exposure and HLA in healthy donors. The PCR was carried out with 60 Vbeta primers and 13 Jbeta primers. Some clones are missing from TCRdb's copy, which holds only in-frame ones; the method was immunoSEQ multiplex PCR. The table includes some 54,000 clones, 80% detected once. A remark on this clone: Its antigen is still unknown.

General study findings and limits: Owing to their indistinguishability, certain V segments, notably TRBV6-2 and TRBV6-3, were excluded. Previous analysis showed most TCR beta V segments were productive about 87% or about 30% of the time. Relative to the approximately 660-donor mean, N-insertions were reportedly fewer in an Asian-associated ancestry cluster in a later analysis.

The CDR3 is 17 residues long. CDR1 is SEHNR, CDR2 FQNEAQ, per germline (reference sequence). Trimming removed 4 bases from V and 4 bases from J, with 22 bases in between. Unrecorded immune exposures were likely, despite nominal health at sampling. The receptor was derived from a male donor in good health and CMV-seronegative. The V call is TRBV7-9, the J call TRBJ2-5; weak D call: TRBD2 (7 bases). Source material: PBMCs. The CDR3 DNA follows: TGTGCCAGCAGCTCAACTAGGGGGGGCAGAGCTGGAGAGACCCAGTACTTC. Its protein is CASSSTRGGRAGETQYF.